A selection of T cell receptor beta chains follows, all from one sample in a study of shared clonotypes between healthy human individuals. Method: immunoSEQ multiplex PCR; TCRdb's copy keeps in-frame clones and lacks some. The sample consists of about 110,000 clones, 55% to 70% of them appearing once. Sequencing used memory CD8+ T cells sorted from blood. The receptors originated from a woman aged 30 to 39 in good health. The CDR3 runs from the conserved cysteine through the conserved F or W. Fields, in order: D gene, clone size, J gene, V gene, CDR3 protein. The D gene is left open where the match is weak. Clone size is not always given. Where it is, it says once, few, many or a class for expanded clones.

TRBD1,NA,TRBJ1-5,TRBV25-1,CASSGGSGTGGQPQHF
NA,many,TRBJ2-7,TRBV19,CASSVWGGSAYEQYF
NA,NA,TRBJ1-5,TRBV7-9,CASSFGGDNQPQHF
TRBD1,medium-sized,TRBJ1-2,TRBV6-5,CASNGQGGGYGYTF
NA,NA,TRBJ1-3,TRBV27,CASSLSAPIYGNTIYF
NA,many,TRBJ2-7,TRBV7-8,CASSLYQGSSYEQYF
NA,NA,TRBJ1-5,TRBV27,CASSRLSEWGNQPQHF
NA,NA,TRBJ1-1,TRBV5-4,CASSLSLRTLNTEAFF
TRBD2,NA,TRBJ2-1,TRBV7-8,CASSLFGGLAADEQFF
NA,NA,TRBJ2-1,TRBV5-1,CASSLLLFYNEQFF
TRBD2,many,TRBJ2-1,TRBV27,CASRPGGYLGTQNEQFF
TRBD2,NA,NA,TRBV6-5,CASSSGRGYEQYF
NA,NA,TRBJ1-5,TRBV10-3,CAISESWRVSRGDNQPQHF
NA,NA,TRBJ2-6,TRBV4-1,CASSQDDLGANVLTF
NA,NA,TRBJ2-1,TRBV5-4,CASSIDHSSYNEQFF
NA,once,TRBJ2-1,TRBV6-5,CASSSIGAYNEQFF
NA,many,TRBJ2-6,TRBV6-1,CASSQDSRASGANVLTF
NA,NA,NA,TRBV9,CASSVAWGTLEQYF
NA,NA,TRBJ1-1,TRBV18,CASSPGLNTEAFF
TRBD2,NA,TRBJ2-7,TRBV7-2,CASSSPGREIVYEQYF
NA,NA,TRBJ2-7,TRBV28,CASSLFASSWERRYEQYF
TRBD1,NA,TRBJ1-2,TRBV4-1,CASSQRRDRGLQSFSPNYGYTF
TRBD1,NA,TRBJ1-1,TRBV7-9,CASSPRRGQNTEAFF
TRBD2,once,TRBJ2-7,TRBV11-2,CASSFYTGRNEQYF
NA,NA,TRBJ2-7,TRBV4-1,CASSQGPTARYEQYF
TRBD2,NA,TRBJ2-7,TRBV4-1,CASSQIYSGSYEQYF
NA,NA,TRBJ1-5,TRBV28,CASSLLQGGQPQHF
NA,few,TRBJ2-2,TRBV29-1,CSVELERNTGELFF
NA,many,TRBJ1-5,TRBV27,CASSLTGPQPQHF
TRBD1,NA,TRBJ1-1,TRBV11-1,CASSLDRGWNTEAFF
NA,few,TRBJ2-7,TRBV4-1,CASSQGEWGDSYEQYF
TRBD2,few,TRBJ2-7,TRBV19,CASSLSSGDYYEQYF
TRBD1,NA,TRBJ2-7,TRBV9,CASSVGGGQGAYEQYF
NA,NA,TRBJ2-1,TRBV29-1,CSVEDGNNEQFF
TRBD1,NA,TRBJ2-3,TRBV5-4,CASSPPGQGWTDTQYF